The rows below give T cell receptor beta chains drawn from one sample of a study of shared clonotypes between healthy human individuals. Here immunoSEQ multiplex PCR was the method, and the copy in TCRdb shows in-frame clones only, minus some. Of around 1.9 million clones in the sample, about 92% were seen once. Source material: naive CD8+ T cells from PBMCs. The receptors stem from a man between 18 and 35 years old in good health. Some clones in this sample may be carry-over from other donors' samples. The CDR3 runs from the conserved cysteine through the conserved F or W. A D gene is named only where the DNA matches it firmly. Where a row states a size, it is once, few, many or the class of an expanded clone; other rows omit it.

J: TRBJ1-5; V: TRBV27; size: once; D: TRBD1; DNA: TGTGCCAGCCAGGGGGCACGTTATAGCAATCAGCCCCAGCATTTT; CDR3: CASQGARYSNQPQHF
J: TRBJ1-1; V: TRBV7-6; size: .; D: TRBD1; DNA: TGTGCCAGCAGCTCAACGCACCTCGGACAGGGGATGAACACTGAAGCTTTCTTT; CDR3: CASSSTHLGQGMNTEAFF
J: TRBJ2-1; V: TRBV5-1; size: .; D: .; DNA: TGCGCCAGCAGTTGGACGGTAGACAATGAGCAGTTCTTC; CDR3: CASSWTVDNEQFF
J: TRBJ1-5; V: TRBV13; size: .; D: .; DNA: TGTGCCAGCAGCTCTTCAGATACGGGTGGGCCCCAGCATTTT; CDR3: CASSSSDTGGPQHF
J: TRBJ1-1; V: TRBV4-3; size: .; D: .; DNA: TGCGCCAGCAGCCAAGGCCTGGGGGCGACCACTGAAGCTTTCTTT; CDR3: CASSQGLGATTEAFF
J: TRBJ2-1; V: TRBV7-8; size: .; D: .; DNA: TGTGCCAGCAGCCCCCGACTCTGGCCTCTGGGGGCCTACAATGAGCAGTTCTTC; CDR3: CASSPRLWPLGAYNEQFF
J: TRBJ2-1; V: TRBV9; size: .; D: .; DNA: TGTGCCAGCAGCCCGGACAGCTGGTACAATGAGCAGTTCTTC; CDR3: CASSPDSWYNEQFF
J: TRBJ2-7; V: TRBV15; size: once; D: TRBD2; DNA: TGTGCCACCAGCAGAGATCGGGGAGGGAGTCTAAACGAGCAGTACTTC; CDR3: CATSRDRGGSLNEQYF
J: TRBJ2-6; V: TRBV21-1; size: .; D: .; DNA: TGTGCCAGCACTAGTAGCACTGAAAGCTCTGGGGCCAACGTCCTGACTTTC; CDR3: CASTSSTESSGANVLTF
J: TRBJ2-2; V: TRBV11-2; size: .; D: .; DNA: TGTGCCAGCAGCTTTCGTATGGGAAGACCCGGGGAGCTGTTTTTT; CDR3: CASSFRMGRPGELFF
J: TRBJ2-1; V: TRBV27; size: once; D: .; DNA: TGTGCCAGCACCCCATCTTGGACGGATGAGCAGTTCTTC; CDR3: CASTPSWTDEQFF
J: TRBJ2-7; V: TRBV11-2; size: .; D: TRBD2; DNA: TGTGCCAGCAGCATAGGCCTAGCGGCTACCTACGAGCAGTACTTC; CDR3: CASSIGLAATYEQYF